These 31 T cell receptor beta chains came from one sample sequenced in a study of blood T cell repertoires in COVID-19. The data were produced by immunoSEQ multiplex PCR, yet TCRdb's version contains in-frame clones alone and is incomplete. The data show some 130,000 clones, with around 87% seen just once and roughly 2.1% held by the top ten. Sample: peripheral blood. These receptors originate from a man in his 70s with active COVID-19.

The V and J genes are TRBV19 and TRBJ2-7, with a weak D call TRBD2 (6 bases). The CDR3 has 15 amino acids. The germline V gene encodes CDR1 LNHDA and CDR2 SQIVND (reference sequence). The germline V and J ends were trimmed by 5 bases and 3 bases, with 17 bases remaining between them. CDR3 sequence: CASSPDEGLRYEQYF. CDR3 nucleotide sequence: TGTGCCAGTAGTCCAGACGAGGGACTCCGCTACGAGCAGTACTTC.

This clone has a single count. V is TRBV28 and J is TRBJ2-3; 7 bases are shared with TRBD1. CDR3 length: 17 residues. Germline V gene lookup returns CDR1 MDHEN and CDR2 SYDVKM. V lost 5 bases, J lost 5 bases, and 16 bases stayed unmatched. CDR3 sequence: CASSPMGVTGLGDTQYF. CDR3 bases: TGTGCCAGCAGTCCTATGGGGGTGACAGGGCTCGGAGATACGCAGTATTTT.

The chain has TRBV3-1 (or the pseudogene TRBV3-2) and TRBJ2-7, with 12 positions matching TRBD2. The CDR3 is 14 residues long. Germline trimming cut 4 bases from V and 4 bases from J; bases unmatched to any gene: 2. Germline V lookup: CDR1 LGHDT, CDR2 YNNKEL (reference sequence). CDR3 protein: CASSPTSGSYEQYF. The CDR3 region has the DNA TGTGCCAGCAGCCCGACTAGCGGGAGTTACGAGCAGTACTTC.

The chain combines TRBV7-9 with TRBJ2-2, with D perhaps matching TRBD1 (5 bases). CDR3 length: 16 residues. V lost 7 bases and J lost 1, with 16 bases in between. The germline V gene encodes CDR1 SEHNR and CDR2 FQNEAQ (reference sequence). This chain's CDR3 is CASTMPQGRNTGELFF. CDR3 bases: TGTGCCAGCACCATGCCTCAGGGCCGGAACACCGGGGAGCTGTTTTTT.

The V call is TRBV10-3, the J call TRBJ1-2, with D tentatively TRBD1 (5 bases). V was cut by 4 bases and J by 6 bases, with 15 bases left in between. The CDR3 is 14 residues long. Germline values: CDR1 ENHRY, CDR2 SYGVKD. The CDR3, as DNA: TGTGCCATCAGTGTACTGGGAGGGGAGGATGGCTACACCTTC. It is translated as CAISVLGGEDGYTF.

The gene calls are TRBV12-3 or TRBV12-4 and TRBJ2-7; D remains ambiguous. The length of the CDR3 is 13 residues. The ends were cut back, 1 base at V and 6 bases at J, with 10 bases in the middle. CDR3 amino acids: CASSLGDVSEQYF. The CDR3 DNA sequence: TGTGCCAGCAGTTTAGGAGATGTCTCCGAGCAGTACTTC.

CDR3 DNA sequence: TGTGCCTGGAGTGCCAACGGCGGTCAGAGGGCCCGACAGCATTTT. Protein sequence: CAWSANGGQRARQHF. The V and J genes are TRBV30 and TRBJ1-5, with D unresolved. The V end lost 1 base, the J end lost 13 bases, and 23 bases lay between the germline ends. Germline loops: CDR1 GTSNPN, CDR2 SVGIG (reference sequence). This CDR3 contains 15 residues.

The J gene is TRBJ2-5, the V gene TRBV10-1; D is undetermined. Germline assignment: CDR1 WNHNN and CDR2 SYGVQD (reference sequence). The V gene lost 5 bases and the J gene lost 4 bases, with 11 bases spanning the gap. This CDR3 has 13 residues. CDR3 protein: CASSPSLRETQYF. The CDR3 nucleotides read TGCGCCAGCAGTCCCTCGTTGCGAGAGACCCAGTACTTC.

This chain uses TRBV19 with TRBJ1-4; the match to TRBD1 covers 11 bases. The CDR3 has 15 amino acids. Germline CDR1 and CDR2: LNHDA and SQIVND (reference sequence). V shed 6 bases, J shed 7 bases, and the junction held 7 bases outside the gene matches. CDR3 loop: CASSSSGTGGEKLFF. CDR3 nucleotides: TGTGCCAGTAGCTCATCCGGGACAGGGGGTGAAAAACTGTTTTTT.

DNA of the CDR3: TGTGCCAGCACTAGCGGGAGGAGCAACACCGGGGAGCTGTTTTTT. This codes for CASTSGRSNTGELFF. The chain has TRBV2 and TRBJ2-2, with 11 bases identical to TRBD2. The CDR3 has 15 residues. V shed 7 bases, J shed 2 bases, and the junction held 3 bases outside the gene matches. Germline CDR1 and CDR2: SNHLY and FYNNEI.

The chain couples TRBV6-5 to TRBJ2-7; weak D call: TRBD1 (6 bases). The CDR3 runs 14 residues. V was shortened by 10 bases and J by 4 bases, with 20 bases between the two germline ends. Germline lookup yields CDR1 MNHEY and CDR2 SVGAGI. The CDR3 DNA sequence: TGTGCCACCACCGAGAGGGGGAGAGGGTACGAGCAGTACTTC. It codes for CATTERGRGYEQYF.

J is TRBJ1-1 and V is TRBV2, with TRBD1 as a possible D gene (6 bases). Trimming pared 6 bases from V and 6 bases from J, leaving 14 bases between. This CDR3 has 13 residues. Per the germline V gene, CDR1 is SNHLY and CDR2 is FYNNEI. CDR3 DNA sequence: TGTGCCAGCAGAGTCGACAGGCGGGCTGAAGCTTTCTTT. Encoded protein: CASRVDRRAEAFF. The full variable domain, in which reference TRBV2 and TRBJ1-1 provide the parts outside the CDR3, is EPEVTQTPSHQVTQMGQEVILRCVPISNHLYFYWYRQILGQKVEFLVSFYNNEISEKSEIFDDQFSVERPDGSNFTLKIRSTKLEDSAMYFCASRVDRRAEAFFGQGTRLTVV.

The V and J genes are TRBV6-6 and TRBJ2-3; D is uncertain. The CDR3 sequence is 12 residues long. The germline CDR1 and CDR2 sequences are MNHNY and SVGAGI (reference sequence). Trimming shortened V by 6 bases and J by 3 bases, and 7 bases separated the two germline ends. CDR3 region: CASSQATDTQYF. In nucleotides, the CDR3 is TGTGCCAGCAGCCAAGCGACAGATACGCAGTATTTT.

This chain links TRBV11-2 with TRBJ1-1; a weak D match, TRBD1 (5 bases). The CDR3 runs 16 residues. The germline gives CDR1 SGHAT, CDR2 FQNNGV. The V and J ends lost 8 bases and 1 base respectively, with 20 bases between them. The CDR3 region is CASRHPGGGRNTEAFF. The DNA of the CDR3 is TGTGCCAGCCGCCACCCTGGGGGGGGTAGGAACACTGAAGCTTTCTTT.

This clone was counted once. The chain couples TRBV7-5 to TRBJ1-5; TRBD1 is the table's D call, not checked against the DNA. TRBV7-5 is tagged as a pseudogene. This CDR3 is 18 amino acids long. The CDR3 sequence: CARSLARTGEWSNQPQHF. Here the CDR3 DNA reads TGTGCCAGAAGCTTAGCGCGAACAGGGGAGTGGAGCAATCAGCCCCAGCATTTT.

The chain combines TRBV29-1 with TRBJ1-2; 7 nucleotides line up with TRBD1. The CDR3 contains 13 residues. The germline V gene has CDR1 SQVTM and CDR2 ANQGSEA. V was pared by 6 bases and J by 3 bases, with 7 bases of the junction left unmatched. CDR3 sequence reads: CSVQGQVDYGYTF. In nucleotides, the CDR3 is TGCAGCGTCCAAGGACAGGTGGACTATGGCTACACCTTC.

The chain carries TRBV6-5 and TRBJ2-7; TRBD2 matches 7 bases. The germline V gene encodes CDR1 MNHEY and CDR2 SVGAGI. CDR3 length: 12 amino acids. The V gene end was trimmed by 11 bases and the J gene end by 2 bases; junction bases not matched to a gene: 6. Here the CDR3 DNA reads TGTGCCGGCGGGCTAGCGGCCTACGAGCAGTACTTC. Protein: CAGGLAAYEQYF.

This CDR3 is CASSPDTLINTIYF. The CDR3 DNA reads as TGCGCCAGCAGCCCGGACACCCTTATAAACACCATATATTTT. The J gene is TRBJ1-3, the V gene TRBV5-1, with D perhaps matching TRBD1 (5 bases). Trimming cost V 4 bases and J 6 bases, with 14 bases left between them. The CDR3 is made up of 14 amino acids. Germline assignment: CDR1 SGHRS and CDR2 YFSETQ.

The chain joins TRBV18 to TRBJ2-2; weak D call: TRBD2 (7 bases). There are 18 residues in the CDR3. V lost 3 bases to trimming and J lost 1 base, with 18 bases between them. Looked up from germline, CDR1 is KGHSH and CDR2 is LQKENI. The CDR3 DNA reads as TGTGCCAGCTCACCCCGGGGGCCAGCGGGGCAGAACACCGGGGAGCTGTTTTTT. Translation gives CASSPRGPAGQNTGELFF.

This clone was seen once. The rearrangement joins TRBV5-1 to TRBJ2-3; TRBD2 is a possible D gene (5 bases). This CDR3 comprises 17 residues. The V gene's germline CDR1 is SGHRS and CDR2 YFSETQ. Trimming shortened V by 2 bases and J by 5 bases, and 21 bases separated the two germline ends. The CDR3 reads CASSLLAILGVEDTQYF. CDR3 nucleotides: TGCGCCAGCAGCTTACTCGCGATACTAGGAGTCGAAGATACGCAGTATTTT.

This rearrangement joins TRBV27 to TRBJ2-3, with a weak D call TRBD2 (5 bases). V lost 0 bases and J lost 9, with 10 bases in between. The CDR3 has 13 amino acids. Germline CDR1 is MNHEY and CDR2 is SMNVEV (reference sequence). The CDR3 DNA reads TGTGCCAGCAGTTTATCCGGGGTACGGACGCAGTATTTT. Translating it yields CASSLSGVRTQYF.

The table lists this clone with a count of one. The chain recombines TRBV5-1 with TRBJ1-1, with 9 positions matching TRBD1. V dropped 4 bases and J dropped 1; count of bases not matched to a gene: 8. Germline CDR1 is SGHRS and CDR2 is YFSETQ. The CDR3 totals 16 residues. The CDR3 region has the DNA TGCGCCAGCAGCCCGGCGTACAGGGGGCCGAACACTGAAGCTTTCTTT. Its protein is CASSPAYRGPNTEAFF.

The genes are TRBV6-2 or TRBV6-3 and TRBJ2-1; D gene uncertain. V was cut by 1 base and J by 0 bases, with 10 bases left in between. Germline-derived CDR1 and CDR2 are MNHEY and SVGEGT. The CDR3 covers 16 residues. The CDR3 sequence is CASSYWSSSSYNEQFF. The CDR3 DNA reads as TGTGCCAGCAGTTACTGGAGTTCCAGCTCCTACAATGAGCAGTTCTTC.

CDR3 DNA sequence: TGTGCCAGCAGCCCTGGGACTAGCGGGCGTCCCCCTTACGAGCAGTACTTC. It specifies CASSPGTSGRPPYEQYF. J is TRBJ2-7 and V is TRBV6-2 or TRBV6-3; TRBD2 agrees at 12 bases. Germline assignment: CDR1 MNHEY and CDR2 SVGEGT. V shed 6 bases, J shed 4 bases, and the junction held 13 bases outside the gene matches. The CDR3 extends over 17 amino acids.

The V call is TRBV29-1, the J call TRBJ1-1, with unresolved D. Per germline, CDR1 SQVTM and CDR2 ANQGSEA. This CDR3 has 13 residues. V was pared by 4 bases and J by 6 bases, with 15 bases between. CDR3: CSVAPSSRPEAFF. Here the CDR3 DNA reads TGCAGCGTTGCCCCCTCTAGTAGGCCTGAAGCTTTCTTT. Full variable domain (outside the CDR3, taken from reference TRBV29-1 and TRBJ1-1): SAVISQKPSRDICQRGTSLTIQCQVDSQVTMMFWYRQQPGQSLTLIATANQGSEATYESGFVIDKFPISRPNLTFSTLTVSNMSPEDSSIYLCSVAPSSRPEAFFGQGTRLTVV.

This clone was detected only once. The chain couples TRBV10-3 to TRBJ2-1, with 15 nucleotides matching TRBD2. Germline CDR1 reads ENHRY; CDR2 reads SYGVKD. The CDR3 totals 18 residues. V shed 4 bases and J 5 bases; nucleotides not matched to a gene: 9. The CDR3 DNA reads TGTGCCATCAGTGGCGGACTAGCGGGAGGGCCAGGGAACAATGAGCAGTTCTTC. It specifies CAISGGLAGGPGNNEQFF.

The V and J genes are TRBV6-5 and TRBJ2-7; perhaps TRBD1 as D (6 bases). The germline gives CDR1 MNHEY, CDR2 SVGAGI. This CDR3 contains 10 residues. The CDR3 is CATGSYEQYF. CDR3 in DNA: TGTGCGACAGGCTCCTACGAGCAGTACTTC.

This rearrangement joins TRBV11-2 to TRBJ2-1; TRBD2 matches at 8 bases. Trimming cost V 6 bases and J 4 bases; bases outside gene matches: 11. The CDR3 is made up of 16 amino acids. Germline CDR1 is SGHAT and CDR2 is FQNNGV. As DNA, the CDR3 is TGTGCCAGCAGTATTAGCGGGACCCCTGCTTACAATGAGCAGTTCTTC. Translating it yields CASSISGTPAYNEQFF.

The V and J genes are TRBV6-5 and TRBJ2-7, with D tentatively TRBD1 (6 bases). The CDR3 sequence is 14 residues long. Per germline, CDR1 MNHEY and CDR2 SVGAGI. Trimming removed 5 bases at V and 1 base at J, with 12 bases between. The CDR3 region has the DNA TGTGCCAGCAGTCGGACAGACCTATCCTACGAGCAGTACTTC. The encoded protein is CASSRTDLSYEQYF.

This chain joins TRBV30 and TRBJ2-1; D remains ambiguous. The germline gives CDR1 GTSNPN, CDR2 SVGIG (reference sequence). Deletions cut 1 base from V and 4 bases from J, with 5 bases between. The CDR3 sequence is 12 residues long. CDR3 region: CAWSALYNEQFF. The CDR3 nucleotides are TGTGCCTGGAGTGCCCTGTACAATGAGCAGTTCTTC.

J is TRBJ1-5 and V is TRBV15; TRBD1 aligns across 7 bases. The germline CDR1 and CDR2 sequences are LNHNV and YYDKDF (reference sequence). CDR3 length equals 17 residues. The V gene end was trimmed by 0 bases and the J gene end by 2 bases; junction bases not matched to a gene: 7. CDR3 DNA sequence: TGTGCCACCAGCAGAGACGCCCAGGGGGTGCGCAATCAGCCCCAGCATTTT. This encodes CATSRDAQGVRNQPQHF.